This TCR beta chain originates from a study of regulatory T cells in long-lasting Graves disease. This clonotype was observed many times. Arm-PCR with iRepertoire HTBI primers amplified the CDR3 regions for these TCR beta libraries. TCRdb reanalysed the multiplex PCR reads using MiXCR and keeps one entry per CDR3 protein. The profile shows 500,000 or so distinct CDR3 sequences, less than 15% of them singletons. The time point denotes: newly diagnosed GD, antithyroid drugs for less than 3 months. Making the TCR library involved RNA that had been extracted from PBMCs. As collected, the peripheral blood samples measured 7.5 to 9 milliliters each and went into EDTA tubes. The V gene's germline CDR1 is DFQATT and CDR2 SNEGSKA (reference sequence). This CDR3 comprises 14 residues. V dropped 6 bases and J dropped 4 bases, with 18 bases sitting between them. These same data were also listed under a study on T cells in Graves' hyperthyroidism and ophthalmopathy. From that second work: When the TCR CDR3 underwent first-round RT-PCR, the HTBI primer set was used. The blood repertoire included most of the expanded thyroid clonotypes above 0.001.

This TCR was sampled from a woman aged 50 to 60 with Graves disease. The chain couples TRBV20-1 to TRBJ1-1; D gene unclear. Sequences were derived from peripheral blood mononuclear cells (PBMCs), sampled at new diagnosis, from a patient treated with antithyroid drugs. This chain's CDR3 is CSAEGKGWATEAFF. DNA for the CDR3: TGCAGTGCGGAAGGAAAAGGCTGGGCCACTGAAGCTTTCTTT.